This T cell receptor beta chain was retrieved from a study of identifying expanded T cells in peripheral blood. There are 12 residues in the CDR3. Germline values: CDR1 LNHNV, CDR2 YYDKDF (reference sequence). Remarks on this clone: One junction end disagrees with the germline gene, perhaps due to a read error.

Sequenced by immunoSEQ multiplex PCR; TCRdb stores in-frame clones only, minus some. The sample yields about 100,000 clones, around 88% seen once. The origin of this receptor is a person aged 18-70 years in good health. The sample was blood. The V call is TRBV15, the J call TRBJ1-3; possible D gene TRBD1, 6 bases. The CDR3 spells CATSRDWGHPGF. For the CDR3, the DNA is TGTGCCACCAGCAGAGATTGGGGACACCCTGGCTTC.